These 13 T cell receptor beta chains share one sample of origin, sequenced in a study of early T cells in non-severe SARS-CoV-2 infection (dated by TCRdb to about 2021). Library preparation employed 5' RACE. Instrument on record: NextSeq 500. TCRdb reprocessing: public reads trimmed at Q25 with fastp, clones called with MiXCR, in-frame beta chains kept. Each CDR3 protein appears once, grouped with its most common genes and DNA. The sample table holds about 30,000 distinct CDR3 sequences, of which roughly 6.1% were seen once. Around 5.2% of the sample comes from the top ten. Sequencing used whole blood. The source of these receptors is an adult who was a healthcare worker with PCR-confirmed SARS-CoV-2 infection or an uninfected control (not recorded which).

In this sample, this clonotype turned up many times. The gene calls are TRBV2 and TRBJ2-2; TRBD2 is a possible D gene (6 bases). In germline, CDR1 is SNHLY, CDR2 FYNNEI. V lost 3 bases, J lost 6 bases, and 11 bases lay in between. The CDR3 is 14 residues long. The CDR3 region is CASSDRGGSGELFF. The CDR3 DNA sequence: TGTGCCAGCAGTGATCGGGGAGGTTCCGGGGAGCTGTTTTTT.

This clonotype was counted many times. The rearrangement joins TRBV11-3 to TRBJ2-1; unclear D gene. CDR1 and CDR2 (germline): SGHNT, YENEEA. CDR3 length: 13 amino acids. With 3 bases removed from V and 4 bases from J, the gap between germline ends came to 7 bases. The CDR3 reads CASSFGTYNEQFF. The CDR3 DNA sequence: TGTGCCAGCAGCTTTGGAACTTACAATGAGCAGTTCTTC.

The chain combines TRBV25-1 with TRBJ2-1, with D possibly TRBD2 on 6 matching bases. V dropped 0 bases and J dropped 5 bases, with 14 bases sitting between them. CDR3 length: 16 residues. The germline CDR1 and CDR2 sequences are MGHDK and SYGVNS. The DNA for the CDR3 is TGTGCCAGCAGTGAATATGATGGGCCGGGGGACAATGAGCAGTTCTTC. Protein product: CASSEYDGPGDNEQFF.

By its share, this clonotype is medium-sized. This rearrangement joins TRBV7-9 to TRBJ1-5; a possible D gene is TRBD1 (5 bases). The V gene lost 5 bases and the J gene lost 7 bases, with 21 bases spanning the gap. Germline CDR1 reads SEHNR; CDR2 reads FQNEAQ (reference sequence). The CDR3 totals 16 residues. For the CDR3, the DNA is TGTGCCAGCAGCCCTGGGGTGGTAGGGGATAGGCAGCCCCAGCATTTT. Amino acid sequence: CASSPGVVGDRQPQHF. Using reference TRBV7-9 and TRBJ1-5 for the parts outside the CDR3, the full variable domain is DTGVSQNPRHKITKRGQNVTFRCDPISEHNRLYWYRQTLGQGPEFLTYFQNEAQLEKSRLLSDRFSAERPKGSFSTLEIQRTEQGDSAMYLCASSPGVVGDRQPQHFGDGTRLSIL.

This clonotype appeared many times. V and J are TRBV4-3 and TRBJ2-1; D may be TRBD1 (7 bases). Germline CDR1 and CDR2: LGHNA and YSLEER. The CDR3 is 16 amino acids. V lost 0 bases and J lost 2, with 11 bases in between. This CDR3 reads CASSQEGGGAYNEQFF. Written as DNA, the CDR3 is TGCGCCAGCAGCCAAGAAGGAGGGGGCGCCTACAATGAGCAGTTCTTC.

In its sample, this clonotype was seen many times. The genes are TRBV19 and TRBJ2-3; a possible D gene is TRBD2 (5 bases). Germline loops: CDR1 LNHDA, CDR2 SQIVND (reference sequence). The germline V and J ends were trimmed by 5 bases and 8 bases, with 14 bases remaining between them. The CDR3 extends over 13 amino acids. For the CDR3, the DNA is TGTGCCAGTAGTGTCGGACCCGAGGGTACGCAGTATTTT. Translated: CASSVGPEGTQYF.

This clonotype was seen ten or more times. The chain links TRBV7-2 to TRBJ1-2; D not resolved. The CDR3 totals 15 residues. The ends were cut back, 2 bases at V and 2 bases at J, with 12 bases in the middle. Per the germline V gene, CDR1 is SGHTA and CDR2 is FQGNSA. For the CDR3, the DNA is TGTGCCAGCAGCTTAAGGGCGACAAGCAACTATGGCTACACCTTC. It specifies CASSLRATSNYGYTF.

This clonotype showed up many times. The rearrangement links TRBV9 to TRBJ1-1; D is ambiguous. The CDR3 runs to 11 residues. V lost 4 bases and J lost 4, with 5 bases in between. The germline gives CDR1 SGDLS, CDR2 YYNGEE. CDR3 protein: CASSPLTEAFF. CDR3 sequence (DNA): TGTGCCAGCAGCCCCCTCACTGAAGCTTTCTTT. The full variable domain, in which reference TRBV9 and TRBJ1-1 provide the parts outside the CDR3, is DSGVTQTPKHLITATGQRVTLRCSPRSGDLSVYWYQQSLDQGLQFLIQYYNGEERAKGNILERFSAQQFPDLHSELNLSSLELGDSALYFCASSPLTEAFFGQGTRLTVV.

This clonotype was recorded many times. This chain links TRBV2 with TRBJ2-3; 14 positions agree with TRBD2. Germline assignment: CDR1 SNHLY and CDR2 FYNNEI. CDR3 size: 14 residues. With V trimmed by 6 bases and J by 4 bases, 0 bases remained unmatched. In nucleotides, the CDR3 is TGTGCCAGCAGGACTAGCGGGGGGGCAGATACGCAGTATTTT. This translates into CASRTSGGADTQYF.

This clonotype was seen repeatedly, ten times or more. The J gene is TRBJ2-5, the V gene TRBV6-5, with 10 bases identical to TRBD2. J was trimmed by 4 bases and V by 7 bases; bases with no gene match: 12. The CDR3 loop spans 16 amino acids. Germline lookup yields CDR1 MNHEY and CDR2 SVGAGI. The CDR3 protein is CASTAGFLAGVETQYF. The CDR3 DNA follows: TGTGCCAGCACCGCCGGGTTTCTAGCGGGGGTAGAGACCCAGTACTTC.

This clonotype was seen ten or more times. CDR3 amino acids: CASSQGEGRGTDTQYF. The CDR3 DNA is TGCGCCAGCAGCCAAGGGGAGGGTAGAGGCACAGATACGCAGTATTTT. The rearrangement uses TRBV4-3 and TRBJ2-3; 7 bases fit TRBD2. V shed 1 base and J 1 base; nucleotides not matched to a gene: 5. This CDR3 spans 16 amino acids. Germline lookup yields CDR1 LGHNA and CDR2 YSLEER.

Ten or more counts support this clonotype. The chain has TRBV3-1 and TRBJ2-7; D gene unclear. CDR1 and CDR2 (germline): LGHDT, YNNKEL (reference sequence). There are 14 residues in the CDR3. V was cut by 3 bases and J by 9 bases, with 18 bases left in between. CDR3 protein: CASSHSGPRGGQYF. The CDR3 DNA reads TGTGCCAGCAGCCATTCGGGTCCGAGAGGTGGGCAGTACTTC.

Only a few counts were recorded for this clonotype. The gene calls are TRBV5-1 and TRBJ2-1; no clear D gene. CDR3 size: 14 residues. The V and J ends lost 0 bases and 4 bases respectively, with 8 bases between them. In germline, CDR1 is SGHRS, CDR2 YFSETQ. The CDR3 DNA sequence: TGCGCCAGCAGCTTGGGTACAGAGTACAATGAGCAGTTCTTC. Translating it yields CASSLGTEYNEQFF.